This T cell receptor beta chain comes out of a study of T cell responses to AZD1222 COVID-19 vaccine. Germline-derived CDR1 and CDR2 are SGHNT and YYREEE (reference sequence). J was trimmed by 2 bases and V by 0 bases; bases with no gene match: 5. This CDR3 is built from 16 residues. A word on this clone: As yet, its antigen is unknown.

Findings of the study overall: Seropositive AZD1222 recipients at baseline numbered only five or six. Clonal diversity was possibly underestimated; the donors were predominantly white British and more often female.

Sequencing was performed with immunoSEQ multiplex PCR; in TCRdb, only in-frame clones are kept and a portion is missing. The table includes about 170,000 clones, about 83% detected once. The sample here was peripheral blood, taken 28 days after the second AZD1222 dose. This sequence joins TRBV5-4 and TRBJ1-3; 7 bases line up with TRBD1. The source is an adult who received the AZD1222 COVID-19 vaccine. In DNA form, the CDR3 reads TGTGCCAGCAGCTTGGACAGGGGCTTAACTGGAAACACCATATATTTT. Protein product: CASSLDRGLTGNTIYF.